Ten or more counts support the clone carrying this T cell receptor beta chain. Its antigen is unknown. The making of cDNA relied on 5'RACE with 10-nucleotide random UMIs. TCRdb independently ran MiXCR on the 5' RACE reads; one entry per CDR3 protein. Seen here are about 55,000 distinct CDR3 sequences, 4% to 5.5% observed once, and the top ten hold approximately 2.8%. PBMCs stored at -80 C, 2 million in total, were the source of the unsorted libraries. This sample was taken from a study of neurological immune-mediated disorders. Study outcomes and limitations: TCR-beta repertoires seemed private in all groups, with no expanded CDR3 amino acid sequences shared. The most TCR clonal expansion was seen in HTLV-1-associated myelopathy, whereas the least was seen in multiple sclerosis, below the level in healthy controls.

Germline V gives CDR1 DFQATT, CDR2 SNEGSKA (reference sequence). Trimming pared 6 bases from V and 6 bases from J, leaving 21 bases between. CDR3 length: 15 amino acids. Sequencing was carried out using PBMCs. The rearrangement links TRBV20-1 to TRBJ2-1; D may correspond to TRBD1 or TRBD2 (5 bases each). This sequence was found in a man aged 50-59 years with multiple sclerosis. The CDR3 nucleotides read TGCAGTGCCATAGTGGGCCCCGGGGACGTCAATGAGCAGTTCTTC. This gives the protein CSAIVGPGDVNEQFF.